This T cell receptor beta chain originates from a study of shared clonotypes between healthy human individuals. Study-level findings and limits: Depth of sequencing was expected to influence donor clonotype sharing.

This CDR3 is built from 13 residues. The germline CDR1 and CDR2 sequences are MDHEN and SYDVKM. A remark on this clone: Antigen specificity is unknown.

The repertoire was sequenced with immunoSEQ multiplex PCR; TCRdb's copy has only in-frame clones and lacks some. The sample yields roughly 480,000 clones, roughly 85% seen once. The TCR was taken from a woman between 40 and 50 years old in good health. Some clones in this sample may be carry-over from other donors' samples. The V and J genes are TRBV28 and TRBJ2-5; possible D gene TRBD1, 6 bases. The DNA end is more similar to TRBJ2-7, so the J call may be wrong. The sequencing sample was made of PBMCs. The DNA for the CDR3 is TGTGCCAGCACCCTTACAGGGTCCTACGAGCAGTACTTC. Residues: CASTLTGSYEQYF.